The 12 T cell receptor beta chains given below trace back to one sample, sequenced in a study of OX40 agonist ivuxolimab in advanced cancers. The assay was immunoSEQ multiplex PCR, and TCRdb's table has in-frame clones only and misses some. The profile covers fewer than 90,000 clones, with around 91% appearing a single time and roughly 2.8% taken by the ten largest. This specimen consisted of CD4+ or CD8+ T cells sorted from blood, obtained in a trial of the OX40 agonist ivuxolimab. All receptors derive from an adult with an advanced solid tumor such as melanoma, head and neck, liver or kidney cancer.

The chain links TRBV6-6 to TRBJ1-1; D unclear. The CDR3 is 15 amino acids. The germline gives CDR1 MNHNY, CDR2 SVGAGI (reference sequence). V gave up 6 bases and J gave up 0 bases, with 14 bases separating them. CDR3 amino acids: CASRLIKAMNTEAFF. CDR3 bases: TGTGCCAGCAGGCTGATAAAGGCAATGAACACTGAAGCTTTCTTT.

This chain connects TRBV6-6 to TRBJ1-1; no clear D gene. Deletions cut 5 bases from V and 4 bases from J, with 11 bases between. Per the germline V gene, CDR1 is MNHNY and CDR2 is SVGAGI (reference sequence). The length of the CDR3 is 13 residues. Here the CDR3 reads CASSGPAGTEAFF. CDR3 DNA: TGTGCCAGCAGTGGCCCGGCGGGCACTGAAGCTTTCTTT.

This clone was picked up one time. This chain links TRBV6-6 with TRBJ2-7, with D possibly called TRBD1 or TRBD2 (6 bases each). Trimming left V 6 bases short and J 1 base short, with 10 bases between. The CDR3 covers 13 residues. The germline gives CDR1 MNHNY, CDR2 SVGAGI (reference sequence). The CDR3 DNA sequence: TGTGCCAGCAGGCGGGACACTTCCTACGAGCAGTACTTC. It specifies CASRRDTSYEQYF.

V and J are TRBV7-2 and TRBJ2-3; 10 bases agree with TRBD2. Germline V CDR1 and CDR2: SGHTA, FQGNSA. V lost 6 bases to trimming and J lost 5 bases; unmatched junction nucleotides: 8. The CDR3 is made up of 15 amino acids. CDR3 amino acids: CASRRTRLAGDTQYF. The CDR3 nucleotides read TGTGCCAGCAGGAGGACTCGACTAGCGGGAGATACGCAGTATTTT. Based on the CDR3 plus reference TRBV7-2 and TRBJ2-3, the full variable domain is GAGVSQSPSNKVTEKGKDVELRCDPISGHTALYWYRQSLGQGLEFLIYFQGNSAPDKSGLPSDRFSAERTGGSVSTLTIQRTQQEDSAVYLCASRRTRLAGDTQYFGPGTRLTVL.

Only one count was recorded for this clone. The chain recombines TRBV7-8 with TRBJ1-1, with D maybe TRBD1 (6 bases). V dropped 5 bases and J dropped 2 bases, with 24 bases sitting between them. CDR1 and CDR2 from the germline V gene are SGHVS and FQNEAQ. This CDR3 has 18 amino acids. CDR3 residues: CASSPRTLGQGHNTEAFF. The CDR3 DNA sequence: TGTGCCAGCAGCCCCCGAACCCTCGGGCAGGGACACAACACTGAAGCTTTCTTT. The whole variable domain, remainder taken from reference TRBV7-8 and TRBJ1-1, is GAGVSQSPRYKVAKRGQDVALRCDPISGHVSLFWYQQALGQGPEFLTYFQNEAQLDKSGLPSDRFFAERPEGSVSTLKIQRTQQEDSAVYLCASSPRTLGQGHNTEAFFGQGTRLTVV.

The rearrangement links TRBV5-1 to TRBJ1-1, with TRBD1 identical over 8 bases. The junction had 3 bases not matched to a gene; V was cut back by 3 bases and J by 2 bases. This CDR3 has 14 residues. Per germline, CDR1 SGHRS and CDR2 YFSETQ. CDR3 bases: TGCGCCAGCAGCTGGCAGGGGGCAAACACTGAAGCTTTCTTT. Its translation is CASSWQGANTEAFF.

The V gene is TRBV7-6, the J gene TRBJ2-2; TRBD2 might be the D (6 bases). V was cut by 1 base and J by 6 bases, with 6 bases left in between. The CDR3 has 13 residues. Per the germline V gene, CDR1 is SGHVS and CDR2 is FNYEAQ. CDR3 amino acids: CASSLGGAGELFF. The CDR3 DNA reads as TGTGCCAGCAGCTTAGGGGGGGCCGGGGAGCTGTTTTTT.

CDR3 sequence (DNA): TGTGCCAGCAGCCGACAGCCGTACCAAGAGACCCAGTACTTC. As protein: CASSRQPYQETQYF. The chain is built from TRBV7-9 and TRBJ2-5; possible D gene TRBD1, 5 bases. The V end lost 5 bases, the J end lost 0 bases, and 10 bases lay between the germline ends. CDR3 length: 14 residues. Per germline, CDR1 SEHNR and CDR2 FQNEAQ (reference sequence).

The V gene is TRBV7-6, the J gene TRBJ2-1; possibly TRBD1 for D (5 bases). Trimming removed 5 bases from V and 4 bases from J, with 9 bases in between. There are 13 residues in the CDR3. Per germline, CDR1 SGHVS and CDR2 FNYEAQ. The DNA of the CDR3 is TGTGCCAGCAGCGCCAGACAGTACAATGAGCAGTTCTTC. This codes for CASSARQYNEQFF.

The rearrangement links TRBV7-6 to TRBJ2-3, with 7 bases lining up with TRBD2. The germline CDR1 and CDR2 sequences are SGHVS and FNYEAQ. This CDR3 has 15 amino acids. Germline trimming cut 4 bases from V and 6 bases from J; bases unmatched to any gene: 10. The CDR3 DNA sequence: TGTGCCAGCAGCTCAATCGGGGGGATTGGGGATACGCAGTATTTT. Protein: CASSSIGGIGDTQYF.

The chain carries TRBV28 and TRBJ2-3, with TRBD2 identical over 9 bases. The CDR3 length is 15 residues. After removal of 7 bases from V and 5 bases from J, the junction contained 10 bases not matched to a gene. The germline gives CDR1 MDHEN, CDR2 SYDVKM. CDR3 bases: TGTGCCAGCACCCCCTCGGCGGGAGGGGTAGATACGCAGTATTTT. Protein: CASTPSAGGVDTQYF.

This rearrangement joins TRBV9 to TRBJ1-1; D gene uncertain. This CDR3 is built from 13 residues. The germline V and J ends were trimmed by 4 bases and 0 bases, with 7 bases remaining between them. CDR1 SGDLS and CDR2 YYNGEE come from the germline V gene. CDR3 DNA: TGTGCCAGCAGCCCCGGAATGAACACTGAAGCTTTCTTT. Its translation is CASSPGMNTEAFF.